The following is a T cell receptor beta chain sequence with its context. The antigen remains undetermined. The conserved phenylalanine or tryptophan is not found at the CDR3 terminus, so this likely reflects a read error. Trimming removed 0 bases at V and 8 bases at J, with 17 bases between. This CDR3 has 15 residues. Germline assignment: CDR1 DFQATT and CDR2 SNEGSKA (reference sequence). The data were obtained in a study of identical twins. Regarding the study as a whole: High-abundance cord blood beta clonotypes had fewer insertions; memory repertoires showed none.

Addition of a universal primer site occurred through template switching, and cDNA carried unique molecular identifiers. TCRdb reprocessed the 5' RACE reads via MiXCR and lists one record per CDR3 protein. The data contain 500,000 to 600,000 distinct CDR3 sequences, 20% to 25% of them singletons. Every sampled donor was Caucasian and healthy. This sample was shared with a second study, whose subject was T cells expressing NK-cell markers. This second study says: There remained a lack of clarity about HCMV specificity of expanded NKG2C+ T cell clones.

The sample taken for sequencing was CD4+ T cells sorted from blood. The sequence was obtained from a woman aged 18-30 years in good health. This sequence joins TRBV20-1 and TRBJ2-1; perhaps D is TRBD1 or TRBD2 (5 bases each). Here the CDR3 reads CSARDAGTVRDEQFL. The CDR3 DNA reads as TGCAGTGCTAGAGATGCCGGGACCGTCCGCGATGAGCAGTTCTTG.